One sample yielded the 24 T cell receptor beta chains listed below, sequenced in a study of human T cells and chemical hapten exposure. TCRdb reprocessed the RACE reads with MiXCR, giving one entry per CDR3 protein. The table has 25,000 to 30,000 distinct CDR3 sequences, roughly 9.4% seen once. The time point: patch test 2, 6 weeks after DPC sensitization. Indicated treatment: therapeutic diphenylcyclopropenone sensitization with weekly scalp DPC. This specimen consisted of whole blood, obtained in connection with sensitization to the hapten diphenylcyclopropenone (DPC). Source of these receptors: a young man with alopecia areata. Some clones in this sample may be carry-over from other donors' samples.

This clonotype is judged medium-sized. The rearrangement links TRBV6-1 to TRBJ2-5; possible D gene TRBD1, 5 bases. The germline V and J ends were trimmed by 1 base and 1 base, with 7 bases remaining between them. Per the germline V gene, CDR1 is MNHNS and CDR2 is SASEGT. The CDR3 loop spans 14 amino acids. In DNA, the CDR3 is TGTGCCAGCAGTGAAGAGGACACCCAAGAGACCCAGTACTTC. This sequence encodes CASSEEDTQETQYF.

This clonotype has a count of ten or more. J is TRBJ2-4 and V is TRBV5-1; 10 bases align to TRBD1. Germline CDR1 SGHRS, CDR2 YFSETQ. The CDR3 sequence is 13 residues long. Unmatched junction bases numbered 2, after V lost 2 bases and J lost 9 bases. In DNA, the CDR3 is TGCGCCAGCAGCTTTGGACAGGGGGGCATTCAGTACTTC. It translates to CASSFGQGGIQYF.

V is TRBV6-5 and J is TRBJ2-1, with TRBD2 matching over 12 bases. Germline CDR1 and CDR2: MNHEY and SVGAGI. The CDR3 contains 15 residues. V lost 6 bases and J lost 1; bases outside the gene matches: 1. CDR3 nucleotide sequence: TGTGCCAGCAGAGGACTAGCGGGATCCTACAATGAGCAGTTCTTC. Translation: CASRGLAGSYNEQFF.

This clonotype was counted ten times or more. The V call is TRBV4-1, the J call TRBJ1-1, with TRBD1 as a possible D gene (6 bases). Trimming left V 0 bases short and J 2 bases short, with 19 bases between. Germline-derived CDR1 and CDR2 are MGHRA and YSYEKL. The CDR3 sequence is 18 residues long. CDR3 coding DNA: TGCGCCAGCAGCCAAGATGGATTTGGGGGGGCCCCTAACACTGAAGCTTTCTTT. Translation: CASSQDGFGGAPNTEAFF.

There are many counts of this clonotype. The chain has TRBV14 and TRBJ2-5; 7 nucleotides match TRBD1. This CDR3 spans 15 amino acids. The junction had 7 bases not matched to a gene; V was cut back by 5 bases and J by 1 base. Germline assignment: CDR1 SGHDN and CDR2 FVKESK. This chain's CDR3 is CASSLKTGLQETQYF. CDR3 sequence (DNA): TGTGCCAGCAGCTTAAAGACAGGGCTCCAAGAGACCCAGTACTTC. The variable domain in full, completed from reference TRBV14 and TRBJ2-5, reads EAGVTQFPSHSVIEKGQTVTLRCDPISGHDNLYWYRRVMGKEIKFLLHFVKESKQDESGMPNNRFLAERTGGTYSTLKVQPAELEDSGVYFCASSLKTGLQETQYFGPGTRLLVL.

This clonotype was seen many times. CDR3 DNA: TGTGCCAGTTCTCTTCAGCCAACTACCAGTAACTATGGCTACACCTTC. Translation: CASSLQPTTSNYGYTF. V usage is TRBV19 and J usage is TRBJ1-2, with D unclear. The germline gives CDR1 LNHDA, CDR2 SQIVND (reference sequence). The V gene lost 8 bases and the J gene lost 1 base, with 20 bases spanning the gap. The CDR3 consists of 16 residues. The full variable domain, completed using reference TRBV19 and TRBJ1-2, is DGGITQSPKYLFRKEGQNVTLSCEQNLNHDAMYWYRQDPGQGLRLIYYSQIVNDFQKGDIAEGYSVSREKKESFPLTVTSAQKNPTAFYLCASSLQPTTSNYGYTFGSGTRLTVV.

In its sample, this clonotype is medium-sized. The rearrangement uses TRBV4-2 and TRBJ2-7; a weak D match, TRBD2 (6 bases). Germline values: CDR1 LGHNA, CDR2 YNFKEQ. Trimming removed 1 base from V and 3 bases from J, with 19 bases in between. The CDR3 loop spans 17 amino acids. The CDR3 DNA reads TGTGCCAGCAGCCAAGGCCGAGCGGGCGAGAGGTACTACGAGCAGTACTTC. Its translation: CASSQGRAGERYYEQYF.

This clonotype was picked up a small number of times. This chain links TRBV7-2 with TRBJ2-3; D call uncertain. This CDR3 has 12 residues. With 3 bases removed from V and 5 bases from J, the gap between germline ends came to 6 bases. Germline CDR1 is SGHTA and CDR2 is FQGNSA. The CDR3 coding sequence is TGTGCCAGCAGCTTGGTGGAAGATACGCAGTATTTT. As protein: CASSLVEDTQYF.

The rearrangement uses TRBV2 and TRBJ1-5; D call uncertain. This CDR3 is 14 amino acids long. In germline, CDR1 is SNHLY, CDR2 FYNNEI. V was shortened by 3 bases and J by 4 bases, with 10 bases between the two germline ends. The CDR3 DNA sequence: TGTGCCAGCAGTGATAGGTCCCGTAATCAGCCCCAGCATTTT. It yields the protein CASSDRSRNQPQHF.

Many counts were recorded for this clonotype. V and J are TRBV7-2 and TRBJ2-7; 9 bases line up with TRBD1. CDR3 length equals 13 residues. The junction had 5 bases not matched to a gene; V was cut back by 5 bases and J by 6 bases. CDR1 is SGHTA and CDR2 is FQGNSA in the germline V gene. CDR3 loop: CASSPQGAGEQYF. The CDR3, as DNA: TGTGCCAGCAGCCCACAGGGGGCTGGCGAGCAGTACTTC.

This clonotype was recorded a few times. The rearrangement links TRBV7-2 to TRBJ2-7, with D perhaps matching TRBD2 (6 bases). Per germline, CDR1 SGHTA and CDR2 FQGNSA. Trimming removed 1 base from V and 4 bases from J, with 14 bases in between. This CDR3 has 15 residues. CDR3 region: CASSLVPRDLYEQYF. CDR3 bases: TGTGCCAGCAGCTTAGTTCCGCGGGATTTGTACGAGCAGTACTTC.

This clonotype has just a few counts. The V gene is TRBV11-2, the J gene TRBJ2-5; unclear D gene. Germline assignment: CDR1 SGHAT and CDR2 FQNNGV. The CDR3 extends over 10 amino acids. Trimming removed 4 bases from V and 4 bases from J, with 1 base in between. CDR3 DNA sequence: TGTGCCAGCAGCTCAGAGACCCAGTACTTC. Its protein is CASSSETQYF.

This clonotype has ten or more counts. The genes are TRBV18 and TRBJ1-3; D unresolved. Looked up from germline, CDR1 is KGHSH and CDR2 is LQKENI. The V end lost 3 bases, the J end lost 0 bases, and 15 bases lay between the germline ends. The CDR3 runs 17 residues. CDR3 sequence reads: CASSPQGGWSSGNTIYF. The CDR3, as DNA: TGTGCCAGCTCACCCCAAGGAGGATGGAGCTCTGGAAACACCATATATTTT.

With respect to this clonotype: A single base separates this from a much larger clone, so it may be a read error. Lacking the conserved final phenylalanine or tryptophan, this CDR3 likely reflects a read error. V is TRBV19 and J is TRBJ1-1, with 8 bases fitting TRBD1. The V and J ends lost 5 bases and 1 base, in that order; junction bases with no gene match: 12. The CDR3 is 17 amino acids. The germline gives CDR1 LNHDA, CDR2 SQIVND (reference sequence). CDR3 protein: CASSAPQGDRPNTEAFS. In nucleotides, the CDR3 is TGTGCCAGTAGTGCCCCACAGGGGGATAGACCGAACACTGAAGCTTTCTCT.

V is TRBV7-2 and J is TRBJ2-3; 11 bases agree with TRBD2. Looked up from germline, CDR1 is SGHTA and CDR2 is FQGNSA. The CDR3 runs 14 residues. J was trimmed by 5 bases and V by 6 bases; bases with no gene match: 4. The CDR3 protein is CASRLAGAEDTQYF. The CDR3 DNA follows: TGTGCCAGCAGACTAGCGGGAGCTGAAGATACGCAGTATTTT.

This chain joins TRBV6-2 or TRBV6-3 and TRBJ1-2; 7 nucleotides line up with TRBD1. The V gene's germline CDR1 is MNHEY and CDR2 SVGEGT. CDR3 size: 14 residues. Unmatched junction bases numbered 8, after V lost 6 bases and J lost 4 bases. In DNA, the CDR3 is TGTGCCAGCAGGTCAACAGGGGAGCGCTATGGCTACACCTTC. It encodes CASRSTGERYGYTF.

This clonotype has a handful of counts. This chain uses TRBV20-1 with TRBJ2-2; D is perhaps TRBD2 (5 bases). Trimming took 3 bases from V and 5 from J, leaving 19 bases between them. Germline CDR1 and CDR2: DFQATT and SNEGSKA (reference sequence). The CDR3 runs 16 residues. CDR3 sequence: CSARAGPRKTTGELFF. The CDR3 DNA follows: TGCAGTGCTAGGGCGGGTCCTCGCAAGACGACCGGGGAGCTGTTTTTT.

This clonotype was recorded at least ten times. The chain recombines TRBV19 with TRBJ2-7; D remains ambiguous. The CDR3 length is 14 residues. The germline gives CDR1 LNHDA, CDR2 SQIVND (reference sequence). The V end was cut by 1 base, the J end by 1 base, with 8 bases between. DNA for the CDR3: TGTGCCAGTAGTATAGCTGTCAGTTCCTACGAGCAGTACTTC. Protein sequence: CASSIAVSSYEQYF. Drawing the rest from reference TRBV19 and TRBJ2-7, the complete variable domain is DGGITQSPKYLFRKEGQNVTLSCEQNLNHDAMYWYRQDPGQGLRLIYYSQIVNDFQKGDIAEGYSVSREKKESFPLTVTSAQKNPTAFYLCASSIAVSSYEQYFGPGTRLTVT.

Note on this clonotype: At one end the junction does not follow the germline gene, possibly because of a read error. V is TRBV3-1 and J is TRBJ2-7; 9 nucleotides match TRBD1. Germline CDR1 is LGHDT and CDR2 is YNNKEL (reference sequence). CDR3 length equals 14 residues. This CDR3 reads CAGSQRTGDYEQYF. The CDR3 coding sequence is TGTGCCGGCAGCCAAAGGACAGGGGATTACGAGCAGTACTTC.

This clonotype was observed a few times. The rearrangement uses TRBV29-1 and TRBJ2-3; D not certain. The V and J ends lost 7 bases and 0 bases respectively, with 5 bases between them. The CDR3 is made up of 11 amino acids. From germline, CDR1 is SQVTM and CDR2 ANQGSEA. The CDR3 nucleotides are TGCAGCGGGAAGAGCACAGATACGCAGTATTTT. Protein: CSGKSTDTQYF.

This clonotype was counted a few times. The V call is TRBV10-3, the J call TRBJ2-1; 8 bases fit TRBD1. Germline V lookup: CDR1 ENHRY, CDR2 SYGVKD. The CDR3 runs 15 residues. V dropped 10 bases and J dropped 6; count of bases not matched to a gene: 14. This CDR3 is CATRTGLNLGNEQFF. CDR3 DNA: TGTGCCACTAGGACAGGGCTAAACCTTGGCAATGAGCAGTTCTTC.

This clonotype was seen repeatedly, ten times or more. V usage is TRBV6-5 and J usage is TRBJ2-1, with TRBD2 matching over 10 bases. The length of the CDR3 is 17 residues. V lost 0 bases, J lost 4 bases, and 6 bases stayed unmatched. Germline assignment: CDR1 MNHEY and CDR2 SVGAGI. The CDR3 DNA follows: TGTGCCAGCAGTTACTCTCCGTCTAGCGGGAGTTACAATGAGCAGTTCTTC. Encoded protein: CASSYSPSSGSYNEQFF.

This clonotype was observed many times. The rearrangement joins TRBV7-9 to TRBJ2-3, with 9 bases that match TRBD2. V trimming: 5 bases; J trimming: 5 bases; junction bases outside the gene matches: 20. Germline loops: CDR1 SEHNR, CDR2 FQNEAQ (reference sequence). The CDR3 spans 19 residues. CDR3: CASSLDGKRASGTIDTQYF. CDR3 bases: TGTGCCAGCAGCCTGGACGGGAAGCGAGCTAGCGGGACAATAGATACGCAGTATTTT.

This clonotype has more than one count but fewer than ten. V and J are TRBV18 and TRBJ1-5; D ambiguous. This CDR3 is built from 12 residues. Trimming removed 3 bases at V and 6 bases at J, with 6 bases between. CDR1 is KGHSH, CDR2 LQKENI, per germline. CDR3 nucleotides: TGTGCCAGCTCACCTTCTGGTCAGCCCCAGCATTTT. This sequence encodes CASSPSGQPQHF.